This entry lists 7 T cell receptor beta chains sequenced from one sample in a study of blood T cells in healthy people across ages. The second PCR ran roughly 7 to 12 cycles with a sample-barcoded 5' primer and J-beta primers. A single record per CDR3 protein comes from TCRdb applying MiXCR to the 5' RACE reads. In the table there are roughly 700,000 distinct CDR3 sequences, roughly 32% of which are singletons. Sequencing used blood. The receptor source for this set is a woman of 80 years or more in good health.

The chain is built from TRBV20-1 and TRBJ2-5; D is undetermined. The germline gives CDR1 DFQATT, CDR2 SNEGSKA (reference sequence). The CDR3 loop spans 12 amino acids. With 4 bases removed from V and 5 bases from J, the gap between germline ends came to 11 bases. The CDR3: CSATGSRETQYF. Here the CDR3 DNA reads TGCAGTGCTACTGGATCAAGGGAGACCCAGTACTTC.

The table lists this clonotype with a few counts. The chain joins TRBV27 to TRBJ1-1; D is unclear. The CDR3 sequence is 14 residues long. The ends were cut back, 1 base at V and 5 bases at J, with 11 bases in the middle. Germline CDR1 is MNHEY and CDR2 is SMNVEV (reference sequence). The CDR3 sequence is CASSLFFGGTEAFF. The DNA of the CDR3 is TGTGCCAGCAGTTTATTTTTCGGAGGAACTGAAGCTTTCTTT.

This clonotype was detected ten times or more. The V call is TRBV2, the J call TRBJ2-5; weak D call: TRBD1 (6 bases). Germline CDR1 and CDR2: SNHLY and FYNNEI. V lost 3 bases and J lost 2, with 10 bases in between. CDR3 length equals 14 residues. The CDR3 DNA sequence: TGTGCCAGCAGTGACCAGGGGTCGCAAGAGACCCAGTACTTC. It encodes CASSDQGSQETQYF.

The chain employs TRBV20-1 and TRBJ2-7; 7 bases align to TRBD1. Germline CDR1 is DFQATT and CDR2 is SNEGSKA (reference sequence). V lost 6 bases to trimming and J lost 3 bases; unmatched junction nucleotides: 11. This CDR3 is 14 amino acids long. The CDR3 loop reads CSAPGQFFFYEQYF. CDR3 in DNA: TGCAGTGCCCCGGGACAGTTCTTCTTCTACGAGCAGTACTTC.

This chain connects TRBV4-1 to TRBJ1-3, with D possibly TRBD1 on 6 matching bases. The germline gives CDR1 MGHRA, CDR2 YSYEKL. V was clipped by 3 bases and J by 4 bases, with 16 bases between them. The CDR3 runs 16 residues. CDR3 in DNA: TGCGCCAGCAGCCATGGGGGGGCGCAGAGAGGAAACACCATATATTTT. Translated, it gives CASSHGGAQRGNTIYF.

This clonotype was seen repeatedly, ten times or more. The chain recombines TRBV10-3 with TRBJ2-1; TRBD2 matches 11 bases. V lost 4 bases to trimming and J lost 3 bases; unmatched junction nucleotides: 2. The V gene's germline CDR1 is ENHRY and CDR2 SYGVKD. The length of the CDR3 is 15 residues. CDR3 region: CAISVTSGDYNEQFF. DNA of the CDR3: TGTGCCATCAGTGTGACTAGCGGGGACTACAATGAGCAGTTCTTC.

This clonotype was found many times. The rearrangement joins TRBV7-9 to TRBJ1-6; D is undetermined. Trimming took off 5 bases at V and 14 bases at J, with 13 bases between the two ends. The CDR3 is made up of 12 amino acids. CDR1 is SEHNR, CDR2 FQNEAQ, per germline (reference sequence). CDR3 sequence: CASSIPVESLHF. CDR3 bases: TGTGCCAGCAGCATCCCGGTCGAATCCCTCCACTTT.